Listed here is a single TCR beta chain. Trimming took 4 bases from V and 0 from J; bases not matched to a gene: 7. Germline V gene data show CDR1 as SGHRS and CDR2 as YFSETQ. The CDR3 totals 16 residues. Authors' processing steps: Scientists estimated how many nucleated cells there were by amplifying reference gene primers. Clones were sequenced by immunoSEQ multiplex PCR, and TCRdb holds only the in-frame ones, with some missing. That table supplies the V and J calls and clone size; D and trimming were determined from the DNA. The top ten clones hold 7% to 8% of a sample with fewer than 90,000 clones, approximately 91% of them seen once. The data stem from a study of blood T cell repertoires in COVID-19. Background on the study: Donors in the United States, Italy and Spain gave samples during acute or convalescent COVID-19. Sample material is recorded as cDNA or gDNA derived from T cells, B-cell-depleted T cells, or PBMCs.

The sample comprised peripheral blood. V is TRBV5-1 and J is TRBJ1-3, with 7 positions matching TRBD1. This TCR was sampled from a man between 65 and 85 years old with acute or convalescent COVID-19. CDR3 amino acids: CASSPGTESSGNTIYF. The CDR3 nucleotides are TGCGCCAGCAGCCCCGGGACAGAGAGCTCTGGAAACACCATATATTTT.